Sequencing of this T cell receptor beta chain was carried out in a study of blood T cells in healthy people across ages. Study results and caveats: Whereas aged donors had fewer naive CD4+ cells, long-lived donors had more of them and higher diversity. Getting older went along with TCR beta diversity per million T cells dropping roughly linearly.

As concerns this clonotype: Its specificity is unknown.

A second PCR, run for 7 to 11 cycles, used a sample-barcoded 5' primer plus a J-beta primer mix. With 12 random nucleotides, a template-switch adaptor tagged each individual cDNA molecule. TCRdb independently ran MiXCR on the 5' RACE reads; one entry per CDR3 protein. The table shows about 1 million distinct CDR3 sequences, with more than 40% occurring only once. Each sample provided at least 5.5 micrograms of extracted total RNA. This clonotype was sampled from a woman aged 55-70 years in good health. The sequencing input was blood.

CDR3 in amino acids: CSVDGGYGYTF. CDR3 nucleotide sequence: TGCAGCGTTGATGGCGGCTATGGCTACACCTTC. This chain connects TRBV29-1 to TRBJ1-2; D is unresolved. Germline loops: CDR1 SQVTM, CDR2 ANQGSEA. V shed 3 bases and J shed 4 bases, with 6 bases lying between them. CDR3 length equals 11 residues. The full variable domain, its missing parts supplied by reference TRBV29-1 and TRBJ1-2, is SAVISQKPSRDICQRGTSLTIQCQVDSQVTMMFWYRQQPGQSLTLIATANQGSEATYESGFVIDKFPISRPNLTFSTLTVSNMSPEDSSIYLCSVDGGYGYTFGSGTRLTVV.